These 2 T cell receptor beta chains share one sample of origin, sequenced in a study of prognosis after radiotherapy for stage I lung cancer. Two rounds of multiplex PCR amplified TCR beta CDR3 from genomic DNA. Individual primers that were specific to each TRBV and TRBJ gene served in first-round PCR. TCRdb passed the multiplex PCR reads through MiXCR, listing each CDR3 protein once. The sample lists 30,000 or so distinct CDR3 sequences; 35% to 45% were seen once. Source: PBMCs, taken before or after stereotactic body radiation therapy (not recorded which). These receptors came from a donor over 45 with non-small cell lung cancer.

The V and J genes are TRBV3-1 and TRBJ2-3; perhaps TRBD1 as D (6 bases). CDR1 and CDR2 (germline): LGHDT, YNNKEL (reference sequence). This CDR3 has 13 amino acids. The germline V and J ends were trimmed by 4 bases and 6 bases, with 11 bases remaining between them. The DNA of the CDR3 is TGTGCCAGCAGCCGGGGGCTGGCGGATACGCAGTATTTT. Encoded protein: CASSRGLADTQYF.

The CDR3 protein is CASSYTVSSSGITYEQYF. The CDR3 nucleotides read TGTGCCAGCAGTTACACGGTATCTTCTAGCGGAATAACCTACGAGCAGTACTTC. The chain is built from TRBV6-5 and TRBJ2-7; 7 nucleotides line up with TRBD2. The CDR3 is 18 amino acids. J lost 2 bases, V lost 2 bases, and 15 bases had no gene match. Germline lookup yields CDR1 MNHEY and CDR2 SVGAGI.